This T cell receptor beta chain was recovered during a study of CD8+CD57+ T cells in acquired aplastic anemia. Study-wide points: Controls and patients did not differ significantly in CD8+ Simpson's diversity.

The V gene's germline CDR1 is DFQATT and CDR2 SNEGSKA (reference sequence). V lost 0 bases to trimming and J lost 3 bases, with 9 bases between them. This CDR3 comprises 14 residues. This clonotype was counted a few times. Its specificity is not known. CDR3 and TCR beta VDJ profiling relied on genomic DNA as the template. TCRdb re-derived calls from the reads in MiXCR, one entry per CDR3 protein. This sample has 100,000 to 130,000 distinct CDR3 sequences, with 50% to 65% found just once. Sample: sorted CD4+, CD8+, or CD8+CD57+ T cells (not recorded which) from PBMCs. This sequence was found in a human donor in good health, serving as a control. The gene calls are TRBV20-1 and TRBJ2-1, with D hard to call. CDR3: CSARDGRDYNEQFF. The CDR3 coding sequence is TGCAGTGCTAGAGACGGTAGAGACTACAATGAGCAGTTCTTC.